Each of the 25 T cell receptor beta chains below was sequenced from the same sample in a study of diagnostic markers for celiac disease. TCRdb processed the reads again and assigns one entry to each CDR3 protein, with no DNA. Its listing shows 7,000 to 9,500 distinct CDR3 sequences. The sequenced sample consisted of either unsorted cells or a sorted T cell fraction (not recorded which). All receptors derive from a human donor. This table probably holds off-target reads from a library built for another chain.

The CDR3: CASSRPGGAGTSGYTF. The rearrangement joins TRBV5-6 to TRBJ1-2; the TRBD1 assignment by TCRdb is unverifiable without DNA. Germline V lookup: CDR1 SGHDT, CDR2 YYEEEE. The length of the CDR3 is 16 residues.

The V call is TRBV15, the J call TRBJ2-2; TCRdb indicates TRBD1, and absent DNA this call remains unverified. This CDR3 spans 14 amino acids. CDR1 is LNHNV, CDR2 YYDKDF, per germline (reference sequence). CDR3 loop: CATRGGLNTGELFF.

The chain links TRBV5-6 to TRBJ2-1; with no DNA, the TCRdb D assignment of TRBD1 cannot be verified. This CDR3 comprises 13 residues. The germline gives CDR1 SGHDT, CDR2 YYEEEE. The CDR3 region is CAGAETPYNEQFF.

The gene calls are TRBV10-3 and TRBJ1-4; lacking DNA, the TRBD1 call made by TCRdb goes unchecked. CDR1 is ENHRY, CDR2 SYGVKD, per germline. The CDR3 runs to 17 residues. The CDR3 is CAVSSGQGTTGGEKLFF.

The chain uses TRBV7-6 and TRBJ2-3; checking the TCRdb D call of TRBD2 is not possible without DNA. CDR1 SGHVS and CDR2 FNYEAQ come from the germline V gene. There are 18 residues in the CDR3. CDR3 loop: CASSLIPPSGRAIDTQYF.

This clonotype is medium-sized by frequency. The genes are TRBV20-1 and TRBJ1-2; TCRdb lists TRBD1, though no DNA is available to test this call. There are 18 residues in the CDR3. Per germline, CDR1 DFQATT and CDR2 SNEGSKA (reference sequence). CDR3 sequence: CSAWDDSDRGSFNYGYTF.

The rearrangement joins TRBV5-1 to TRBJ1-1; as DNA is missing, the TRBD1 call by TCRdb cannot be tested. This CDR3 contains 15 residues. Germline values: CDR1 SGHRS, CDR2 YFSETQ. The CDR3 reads CASSLAGGTGTEAFF. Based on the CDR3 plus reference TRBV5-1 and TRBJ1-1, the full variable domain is KAGVTQTPRYLIKTRGQQVTLSCSPISGHRSVSWYQQTPGQGLQFLFEYFSETQRNKGNFPGRFSGRQFSNSRSEMNVSTLELGDSALYLCASSLAGGTGTEAFFGQGTRLTVV.

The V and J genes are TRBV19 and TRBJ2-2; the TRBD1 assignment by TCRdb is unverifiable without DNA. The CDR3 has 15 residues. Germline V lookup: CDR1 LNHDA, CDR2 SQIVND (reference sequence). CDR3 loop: CASSTGQGYTGELFF.

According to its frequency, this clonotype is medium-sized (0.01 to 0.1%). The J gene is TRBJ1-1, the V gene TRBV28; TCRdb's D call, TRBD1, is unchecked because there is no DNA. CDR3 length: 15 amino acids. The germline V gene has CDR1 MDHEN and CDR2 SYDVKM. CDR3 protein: CASSGTGGRYTEAFF.

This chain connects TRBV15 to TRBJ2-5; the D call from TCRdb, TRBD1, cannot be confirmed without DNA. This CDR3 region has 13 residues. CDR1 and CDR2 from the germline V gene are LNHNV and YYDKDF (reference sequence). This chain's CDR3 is CATSRDPQGTQYF.

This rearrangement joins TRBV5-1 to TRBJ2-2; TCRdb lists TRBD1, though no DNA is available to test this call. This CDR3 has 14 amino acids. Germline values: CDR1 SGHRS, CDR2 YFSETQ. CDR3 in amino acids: CASRDSLNTGELFF.

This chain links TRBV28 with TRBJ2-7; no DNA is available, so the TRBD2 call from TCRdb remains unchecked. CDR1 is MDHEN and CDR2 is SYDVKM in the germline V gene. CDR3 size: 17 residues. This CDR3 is CASSFPSPLTFPYEQYF.

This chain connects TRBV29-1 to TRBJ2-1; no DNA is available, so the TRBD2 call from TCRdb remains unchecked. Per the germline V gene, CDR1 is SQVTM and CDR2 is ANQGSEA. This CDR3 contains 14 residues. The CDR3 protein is CSASGLAGVGEQFF.

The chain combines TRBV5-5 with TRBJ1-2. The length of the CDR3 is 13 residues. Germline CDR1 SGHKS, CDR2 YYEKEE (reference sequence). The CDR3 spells CASSFGETYGYTF.

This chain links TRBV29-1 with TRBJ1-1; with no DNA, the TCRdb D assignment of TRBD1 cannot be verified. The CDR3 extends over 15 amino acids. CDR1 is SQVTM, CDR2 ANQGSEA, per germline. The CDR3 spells CSVEGTGGKDTEAFF.

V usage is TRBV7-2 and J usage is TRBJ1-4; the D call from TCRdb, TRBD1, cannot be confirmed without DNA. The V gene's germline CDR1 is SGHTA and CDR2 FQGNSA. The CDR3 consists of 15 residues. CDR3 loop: CASSLGDRDNEKLFF.

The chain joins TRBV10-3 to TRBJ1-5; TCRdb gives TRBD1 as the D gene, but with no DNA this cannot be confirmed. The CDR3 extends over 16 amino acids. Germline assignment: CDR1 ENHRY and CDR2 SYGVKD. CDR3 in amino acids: CAISEMDVRGRRPQHF.

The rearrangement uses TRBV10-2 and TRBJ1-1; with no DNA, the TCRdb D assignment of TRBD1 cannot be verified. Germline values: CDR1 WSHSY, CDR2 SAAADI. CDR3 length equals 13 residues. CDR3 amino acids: CASGDIMNTEAFF.

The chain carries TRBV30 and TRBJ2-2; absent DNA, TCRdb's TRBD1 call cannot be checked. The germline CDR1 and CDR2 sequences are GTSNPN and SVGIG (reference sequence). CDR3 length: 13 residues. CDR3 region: CAWDRAWAGELFF. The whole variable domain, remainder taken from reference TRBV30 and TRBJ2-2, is SQTIHQWPATLVQPVGSPLSLECTVEGTSNPNLYWYRQAAGRGLQLLFYSVGIGQISSEVPQNLSASRPQDRQFILSSKKLLLSDSGFYLCAWDRAWAGELFFGEGSRLTVL.

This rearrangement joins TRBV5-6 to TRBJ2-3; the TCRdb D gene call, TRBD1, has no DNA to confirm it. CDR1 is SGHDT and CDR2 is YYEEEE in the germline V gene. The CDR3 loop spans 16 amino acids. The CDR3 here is CASSLFGGAGTDTQYF.

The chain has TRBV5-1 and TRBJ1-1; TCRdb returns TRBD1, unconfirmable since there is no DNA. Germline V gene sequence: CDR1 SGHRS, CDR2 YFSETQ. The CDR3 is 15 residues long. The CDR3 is CASSWGRQADTEAFF.

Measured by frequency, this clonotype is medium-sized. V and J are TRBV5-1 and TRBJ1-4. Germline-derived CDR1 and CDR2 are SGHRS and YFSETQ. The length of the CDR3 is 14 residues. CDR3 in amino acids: CASSFDGDNEKLFF.

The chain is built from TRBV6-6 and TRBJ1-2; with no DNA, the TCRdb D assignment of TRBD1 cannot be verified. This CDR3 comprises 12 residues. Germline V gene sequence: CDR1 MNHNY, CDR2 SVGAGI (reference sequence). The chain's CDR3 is CASSLDRAGYTF.

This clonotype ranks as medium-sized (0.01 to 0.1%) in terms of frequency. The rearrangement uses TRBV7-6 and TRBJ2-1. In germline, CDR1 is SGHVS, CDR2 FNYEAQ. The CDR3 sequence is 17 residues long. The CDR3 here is CASSLVGGVGSLDEQFF.

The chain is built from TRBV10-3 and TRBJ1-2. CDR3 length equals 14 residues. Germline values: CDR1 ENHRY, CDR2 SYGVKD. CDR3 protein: CAIMRESLIGGYTF.